Listed below are T cell receptor beta chains from one sample, sequenced in a study of blood T cells in healthy people across ages. TCRdb re-derived calls from the 5' RACE reads in MiXCR, one entry per CDR3 protein. In the table there are around 1,000,000 distinct CDR3 sequences, 20% to 25% of which are singletons. These data also formed part of another study, on T cells of mothers and their children.

The sample consisted of blood. These receptors were taken from a girl aged 2 to 10 in good health. Both conserved end residues are part of each CDR3. Fields, in order: D gene, V gene, clone size, J gene, CDR3 protein, CDR3 DNA. D genes are given only for firm matches. Clone size is not always given. Where it is, it says once, few, many or a class for expanded clones.

>NA|TRBV4-3|few|TRBJ1-6
CASSQDARGSYNSPLHF
TGCGCCAGCAGCCAAGATGCCCGGGGCTCCTATAATTCACCCCTCCACTTT
>TRBD1|TRBV29-1|once|TRBJ1-1
CSVESDRVNTEAFF
TGCAGCGTTGAATCGGACAGGGTGAACACTGAAGCTTTCTTT
>TRBD1|TRBV6-1|NA|TRBJ2-5
CVSRGQGGETQYF
TGTGTCAGCAGAGGACAGGGGGGAGAGACCCAGTACTTC
>NA|TRBV20-1|few|TRBJ2-7
CSARGAGVPEQYF
TGCAGTGCTAGGGGGGCGGGAGTTCCCGAGCAGTACTTC
>NA|TRBV24-1|NA|TRBJ2-7
CATSDHPVGFGGTYEQYF
TGTGCCACCAGTGATCACCCTGTGGGGTTCGGGGGAACCTACGAGCAGTACTTC
>TRBD1|TRBV5-1|few|TRBJ1-4
CASSLDGTAYWGKLFF
TGCGCCAGCAGCTTGGATGGGACAGCGTACTGGGGGAAACTGTTTTTT
>TRBD2|TRBV7-2|NA|TRBJ2-1
CASSFNSGSDEQFF
TGTGCCAGCAGCTTTAATAGCGGGAGTGATGAGCAGTTCTTC
>TRBD2|TRBV7-2|NA|TRBJ2-7
CASSLGQVAGDVYEQYF
TGTGCCAGCAGCTTAGGTCAAGTAGCGGGGGACGTCTACGAGCAGTACTTC
>NA|TRBV28|NA|TRBJ2-6
CASSLRDTLSGANVLTF
TGTGCCAGCAGTTTGAGGGACACACTCTCTGGGGCCAACGTCCTGACTTTC
>NA|TRBV21-1|few|TRBJ2-7
CASSKGEGPEQYF
TGTGCCAGCAGCAAAGGAGAAGGTCCCGAGCAGTACTTC
>NA|TRBV29-1|few|TRBJ1-1
CSVGGILEVVEAFF
TGCAGCGTTGGGGGCATTCTAGAGGTAGTTGAAGCTTTCTTT
>TRBD2|TRBV7-3|NA|TRBJ2-5
CASSLRGLDLETQYF
TGTGCCAGCAGCTTAAGGGGACTAGATTTAGAGACCCAGTACTTC
>NA|TRBV7-9|NA|TRBJ2-7
CASSLGRSPTPYEQYF
TGTGCCAGCAGCTTAGGACGGAGTCCTACCCCCTACGAGCAGTACTTC
>NA|TRBV15|NA|TRBJ2-1
CATSRDLRKGGFF
TGTGCCACCAGCAGAGACCTAAGGAAAGGTGGGTTCTTC
>TRBD1|TRBV7-9|few|TRBJ2-1
CASSSSGTGVINEQFF
TGTGCCAGCAGCTCATCCGGGACAGGGGTTATCAATGAGCAGTTCTTC
>NA|TRBV27|NA|TRBJ2-4
CASSRLEGAKNIQYF
TGTGCCAGCAGCCGCCTTGAAGGAGCCAAAAACATTCAGTACTTC
>NA|TRBV9|many|TRBJ2-3
CASSTQGGMTDTQYF
TGTGCCAGCAGCACACAGGGGGGGATGACAGATACGCAGTATTTT
>TRBD1|TRBV2|NA|TRBJ2-4
CASSSDRVAKNIQYF
TGTGCCAGCAGCTCGGACAGGGTAGCCAAAAACATTCAGTACTTC
>NA|TRBV12-3/TRBV12-4|NA|TRBJ1-1
CASSLFPTEAFF
TGTGCCAGCAGTTTATTTCCCACTGAAGCTTTCTTT
>TRBD1|TRBV7-2|few|TRBJ1-2
CASSLDPGGLSGYGYTF
TGTGCCAGCAGCTTAGATCCAGGGGGCCTGTCGGGCTATGGCTACACCTTC
>TRBD2|TRBV3-1|NA|TRBJ2-2
CASSQDGTSENTGELFF
TGTGCCAGCAGCCAAGACGGAACTAGCGAGAACACCGGGGAGCTGTTTTTT
>NA|TRBV29-1|NA|TRBJ2-7
CSVGGGTYEQYF
TGCAGCGTTGGTGGCGGAACCTACGAGCAGTACTTC
>NA|TRBV24-1|few|TRBJ2-7
CATSPGSVGSEQYF
TGTGCCACCAGTCCGGGAAGTGTCGGATCCGAGCAGTACTTC
>NA|TRBV28|few|TRBJ1-5
CASSLIVGPGPQHF
TGTGCCAGCAGTTTAATAGTGGGACCTGGGCCCCAGCATTTT
>NA|TRBV7-2|few|TRBJ2-2
CASSLELPGELFF
TGTGCCAGCAGCTTAGAACTTCCGGGGGAGCTGTTTTTT
>NA|TRBV28|few|TRBJ1-5
CASSLSQPQHF
TGTGCCAGCAGTTTATCTCAGCCCCAGCATTTT
>NA|TRBV11-2|NA|TRBJ2-7
CASTFADSYEQYF
TGTGCCAGCACCTTCGCGGATTCCTACGAGCAGTACTTC
>TRBD1|TRBV6-1|few|TRBJ2-5
CASSIQGQGRETQYF
TGTGCCAGCAGTATCCAAGGACAGGGCCGGGAGACCCAGTACTTC
>TRBD2|TRBV6-5|NA|TRBJ2-5
CASKASGENWETQYF
TGTGCCAGCAAGGCTAGCGGGGAAAACTGGGAGACCCAGTACTTC
>NA|TRBV20-1|NA|TRBJ2-5
CSADRTVQETQYF
TGCAGTGCCGACCGGACGGTCCAAGAGACCCAGTACTTC
>NA|TRBV12-3/TRBV12-4|NA|TRBJ2-1
CASSWGSAF
TGTGCCAGCAGTTGGGGGAGCGCGTTC
>NA|TRBV9|NA|TRBJ2-7
CASSLQQGRSSEQYF
TGTGCCAGCAGCCTCCAACAGGGAAGGTCCTCCGAGCAGTACTTC
>NA|TRBV27|NA|TRBJ2-7
CANSLSTANYEQYF
TGTGCCAACAGTTTATCCACAGCAAACTACGAGCAGTACTTC
>NA|TRBV12-3/TRBV12-4|NA|TRBJ1-5
CASSEDEWRGNQPQHF
TGTGCCAGCAGCGAGGACGAATGGAGGGGCAATCAGCCCCAGCATTTT
>NA|TRBV4-1|NA|TRBJ1-4
CASSQHKGSTNEKLFF
TGCGCCAGCAGCCAACATAAGGGGTCAACTAATGAAAAACTGTTTTTT
>TRBD1|TRBV4-1|NA|TRBJ1-5
CASSQLGGQSNQPQHF
TGCGCCAGCAGCCAGTTGGGGGGACAGAGCAATCAGCCCCAGCATTTT
>NA|TRBV6-1|NA|TRBJ1-3
CASSGNRADTIYF
TGTGCCAGCAGTGGCAACAGGGCGGACACCATATATTTT
>NA|TRBV12-3/TRBV12-4|once|TRBJ1-4
CASRPDTATNEKLFF
TGTGCCAGCAGGCCGGACACTGCAACTAATGAAAAACTGTTTTTT
>TRBD1|TRBV5-1|few|TRBJ1-1
CASSSGQGSTEAFF
TGCGCCAGCAGCTCGGGACAGGGGAGCACTGAAGCTTTCTTT
>TRBD2|TRBV20-1|NA|TRBJ2-1
CSATNKRESPYNEQFF
TGCAGTGCTACAAATAAGCGGGAGAGCCCCTACAATGAGCAGTTCTTC
>NA|TRBV3-1|once|TRBJ2-7
CASSQDGTDAYEQYF
TGTGCCAGCAGCCAGGATGGAACAGACGCCTACGAGCAGTACTTC
>TRBD1|TRBV2|NA|TRBJ1-2
CASGGISTGEGYTF
TGTGCCAGCGGGGGGATCTCGACAGGGGAAGGCTACACCTTC
>TRBD2|TRBV20-1|NA|TRBJ2-2
CSATGLAGVTGELFF
TGCAGTGCTACCGGACTAGCGGGAGTCACCGGGGAGCTGTTTTTT
>NA|TRBV28|few|TRBJ1-4
CASSLTGFEKLFF
TGTGCCAGCAGTTTGACAGGTTTTGAAAAACTGTTTTTT
>NA|TRBV4-3|NA|TRBJ2-2
CASSQRGRGTGELFF
TGCGCCAGCAGCCAGCGGGGCCGGGGGACCGGGGAGCTGTTTTTT
>TRBD1|TRBV12-3/TRBV12-4|NA|TRBJ1-2
CASSAWTGFYGYTF
TGTGCCAGCAGTGCCTGGACAGGGTTCTATGGCTACACCTTC
>NA|TRBV10-3|NA|TRBJ2-1
CAISPLTDYNEQFF
TGTGCCATCAGCCCACTGACGGACTACAATGAGCAGTTCTTC
>TRBD2|TRBV2|NA|TRBJ2-5
CATHRDTGGETQYF
TGTGCCACCCATCGCGACACGGGAGGAGAGACCCAGTACTTC
>TRBD2|TRBV20-1|few|TRBJ2-4
CSAPRGGHGLAKNIQYF
TGCAGTGCGCCACGGGGGGGCCATGGTTTAGCCAAAAACATTCAGTACTTC
>TRBD2|TRBV29-1|NA|TRBJ2-1
CSVEGRAGGPKNEQFF
TGCAGCGTGGAAGGAAGAGCGGGAGGGCCTAAGAATGAGCAGTTCTTC
>NA|TRBV6-2/TRBV6-3|NA|TRBJ1-2
CASTDNAEYGYTF
TGTGCCAGCACGGACAACGCTGAATATGGCTACACCTTC
>NA|TRBV4-1|NA|TRBJ2-5
CASSQPMGTQYF
TGCGCCAGCAGCCAACCTATGGGGACCCAGTACTTC